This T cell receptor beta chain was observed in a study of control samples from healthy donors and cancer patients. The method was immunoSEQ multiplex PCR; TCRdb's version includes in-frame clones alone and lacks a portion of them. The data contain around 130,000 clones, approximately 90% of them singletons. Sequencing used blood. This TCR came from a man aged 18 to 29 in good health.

Here the CDR3 DNA reads TGTGCCAGCAGCTTTCGACAGGGACGGGATGAGCAGTTCTTC. Translated, it gives CASSFRQGRDEQFF. The rearrangement joins TRBV5-6 to TRBJ2-1; 7 nucleotides line up with TRBD1. This CDR3 is built from 14 residues. Losses at the gene ends were 2 bases for V and 8 bases for J; bases not matched to a gene: 7. The V gene's germline CDR1 is SGHDT and CDR2 YYEEEE.